These 17 T cell receptor beta chains were sequenced from one sample in a study of blood T cell repertoires in COVID-19. TCRdb's table, derived via immunoSEQ multiplex PCR, lists solely in-frame clones and lacks some. The top ten hold around 14% of the sample, which has roughly 160,000 clones, approximately 84% seen once. Input material: peripheral blood. The receptors shown here come from a man aged 18 to 30 with active or convalescent COVID-19.

This chain links TRBV3-1 (or the pseudogene TRBV3-2) with TRBJ2-7; weak D call: TRBD1 (5 bases). The CDR3 totals 13 residues. Trimming stripped 2 bases from V and 4 bases from J, with 9 bases between. CDR1 and CDR2 from the germline V gene are LGHDT and YNNKEL (reference sequence). CDR3 bases: TGTGCCAGCAGCCAAAGGGGAACTTACGAGCAGTACTTC. This translates into CASSQRGTYEQYF.

The rearrangement joins TRBV5-1 to TRBJ2-7; 10 nucleotides align to TRBD1. The CDR3 loop spans 15 amino acids. The junction had 5 bases not matched to a gene; V was cut back by 0 bases and J by 5 bases. Germline V CDR1 and CDR2: SGHRS, YFSETQ. The CDR3 coding sequence is TGCGCCAGCAGCTTGGGGGGACAGGGGCGTCACGAGCAGTACTTC. Translation gives CASSLGGQGRHEQYF.

This clone is a singleton in its sample. The V gene is TRBV7-2, the J gene TRBJ2-7; TRBD2 is a possible D gene (6 bases). Looked up from germline, CDR1 is SGHTA and CDR2 is FQGNSA. V lost 5 bases, J lost 0 bases, and 14 bases lay in between. The CDR3 has 15 amino acids. CDR3 in amino acids: CASSAGGTLSYEQYF. CDR3 in DNA: TGTGCCAGCAGCGCCGGTGGGACTCTCTCCTACGAGCAGTACTTC. Full variable domain (missing parts from reference TRBV7-2 and TRBJ2-7): GAGVSQSPSNKVTEKGKDVELRCDPISGHTALYWYRQSLGQGLEFLIYFQGNSAPDKSGLPSDRFSAERTGGSVSTLTIQRTQQEDSAVYLCASSAGGTLSYEQYFGPGTRLTVT.

This clone came up once. This chain uses TRBV5-7 with TRBJ2-3; D may be TRBD1 (6 bases). TRBV5-7 falls under the ORF class, with uncertain function. This CDR3 spans 16 amino acids. V was shortened by 2 bases and J by 2 bases, with 15 bases between the two germline ends. CDR3 amino acids: CASSFLLQGSTDTQYF. The CDR3 nucleotides read TGTGCCAGCAGCTTTTTATTACAGGGATCCACAGATACGCAGTATTTT.

V and J are TRBV7-6 and TRBJ1-1; D is uncertain. Trimming stripped 1 base from V and 0 bases from J, with 15 bases between. Germline CDR1 reads SGHVS; CDR2 reads FNYEAQ. The CDR3 is made up of 17 amino acids. The CDR3 loop is CASSLGSTRVVNTEAFF. CDR3 DNA sequence: TGTGCCAGCAGCTTAGGGAGTACCAGAGTAGTGAACACTGAAGCTTTCTTT.

Here the CDR3 DNA reads TGTGCCAGCAGACCTCAGGAGAACACTGAAGCTTTCTTT. Protein sequence: CASRPQENTEAFF. The chain links TRBV12-3 or TRBV12-4 to TRBJ1-1; D gene unclear. This CDR3 comprises 13 residues. The germline V and J ends were trimmed by 6 bases and 1 base, with 9 bases remaining between them.

This chain links TRBV4-2 with TRBJ1-6, with D tentatively TRBD1 (6 bases). CDR3 length: 16 residues. The V and J ends lost 1 base and 0 bases respectively, with 7 bases between them. CDR1 is LGHNA, CDR2 YNFKEQ, per germline. CDR3 in DNA: TGTGCCAGCAGCCAAGGAGGGGGCTCCTATAATTCACCCCTCCACTTT. This encodes CASSQGGGSYNSPLHF.

The CDR3 nucleotides read TGTGCCAGCGCTAGCGGGGGAGTCACAGATACGCAGTATTTT. Encoded protein: CASASGGVTDTQYF. This chain uses TRBV2 with TRBJ2-3; 10 nucleotides align to TRBD2. The CDR3 spans 14 residues. V lost 8 bases, J lost 2 bases, and 4 bases stayed unmatched. Germline values: CDR1 SNHLY, CDR2 FYNNEI. Complete variable domain (other parts from reference TRBV2 and TRBJ2-3): EPEVTQTPSHQVTQMGQEVILRCVPISNHLYFYWYRQILGQKVEFLVSFYNNEISEKSEIFDDQFSVERPDGSNFTLKIRSTKLEDSAMYFCASASGGVTDTQYFGPGTRLTVL.

This chain links TRBV18 with TRBJ2-5; 14 positions agree with TRBD2. J was trimmed by 5 bases and V by 1 base; bases with no gene match: 6. This CDR3 is 17 amino acids long. Germline values: CDR1 KGHSH, CDR2 LQKENI. CDR3 DNA: TGTGCCAGCTCACCACGCCCGGGGACTAGCGGGGGTGAGACCCAGTACTTC. It translates to CASSPRPGTSGGETQYF.

This chain links TRBV4-2 with TRBJ2-7; 9 bases match TRBD2. The CDR3 is 16 residues long. Germline V gene sequence: CDR1 LGHNA, CDR2 YNFKEQ. V shed 1 base, J shed 6 bases, and the junction held 10 bases outside the gene matches. CDR3 protein: CASSQGGLAVIAEQYF. CDR3 in DNA: TGTGCCAGCAGCCAAGGGGGACTAGCAGTTATTGCCGAGCAGTACTTC.

This rearrangement joins TRBV5-1 to TRBJ1-2, with 12 bases identical to TRBD1. The germline CDR1 and CDR2 sequences are SGHRS and YFSETQ. This CDR3 has 14 amino acids. V lost 3 bases and J lost 7; bases outside the gene matches: 4. CDR3 loop: CASSWGQGARGYTF. CDR3 in DNA: TGCGCCAGCAGCTGGGGACAGGGGGCGCGTGGCTACACCTTC.

In this sample, this clone turned up once. The chain joins TRBV27 to TRBJ1-5, with 7 positions matching TRBD1. V was clipped by 8 bases and J by 6 bases; unmatched bases: 4. This CDR3 spans 12 amino acids. The germline CDR1 and CDR2 sequences are MNHEY and SMNVEV (reference sequence). The CDR3 DNA sequence: TGTGCCAGCGGAGACAGGGCTCAGCCCCAGCATTTT. Translated, it gives CASGDRAQPQHF.

The chain joins TRBV18 to TRBJ2-5; a weak D match, TRBD2 (6 bases). This CDR3 spans 12 amino acids. Trimming removed 2 bases from V and 5 bases from J, with 6 bases in between. From germline, CDR1 is KGHSH and CDR2 LQKENI. Here the CDR3 DNA reads TGTGCCAGCTCACCAGCGGGGGAGACCCAGTACTTC. Its protein product is CASSPAGETQYF.

This clone showed up just once. The V call is TRBV18, the J call TRBJ1-1; D not certain. The V end lost 2 bases, the J end lost 0 bases, and 10 bases lay between the germline ends. The CDR3 covers 15 residues. CDR1 and CDR2 (germline): KGHSH, LQKENI. CDR3 DNA: TGTGCCAGCTCACCAGCACAGTTCATGAACACTGAAGCTTTCTTT. This codes for CASSPAQFMNTEAFF.

This chain connects TRBV7-9 to TRBJ2-7, with D tentatively TRBD1 (5 bases). V lost 3 bases to trimming and J lost 6 bases, with 12 bases between them. CDR3 size: 13 residues. Germline V CDR1 and CDR2: SEHNR, FQNEAQ (reference sequence). DNA of the CDR3: TGTGCCAGCAGCTTGGGGCAGGGCGGCGAGCAGTACTTC. Its protein is CASSLGQGGEQYF. The full variable domain, in which reference TRBV7-9 and TRBJ2-7 provide the parts outside the CDR3, is DTGVSQNPRHKITKRGQNVTFRCDPISEHNRLYWYRQTLGQGPEFLTYFQNEAQLEKSRLLSDRFSAERPKGSFSTLEIQRTEQGDSAMYLCASSLGQGGEQYFGPGTRLTVT.

The chain links TRBV6-5 to TRBJ1-2, with a weak D call TRBD1 (5 bases). This CDR3 comprises 13 residues. The germline V gene has CDR1 MNHEY and CDR2 SVGAGI. Trimming left V 7 bases short and J 6 bases short, with 15 bases between. The CDR3 loop reads CASTSRGFDGYTF. The CDR3 bases are TGTGCCAGCACCTCTCGGGGGTTCGATGGCTACACCTTC.

This chain joins TRBV6-5 and TRBJ1-3; unclear D gene. The germline gives CDR1 MNHEY, CDR2 SVGAGI. Trimming took off 5 bases at V and 0 bases at J, with 8 bases between the two ends. This CDR3 has 14 amino acids. The CDR3 loop is CASSLRSSGNTIYF. The CDR3 coding sequence is TGTGCCAGCAGTCTAAGGAGCTCTGGAAACACCATATATTTT.